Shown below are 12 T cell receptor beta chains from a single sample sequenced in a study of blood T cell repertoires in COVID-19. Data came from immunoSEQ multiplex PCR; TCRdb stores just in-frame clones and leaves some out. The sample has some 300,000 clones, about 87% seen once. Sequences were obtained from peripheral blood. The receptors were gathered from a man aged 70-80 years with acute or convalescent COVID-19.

CDR3 sequence reads: CASSSSQGAKLFF. The CDR3 bases are TGTGCCAGCAGCTCATCCCAGGGTGCAAAACTGTTTTTT. This chain connects TRBV7-9 to TRBJ1-4; possibly TRBD1 for D (5 bases). The CDR3 spans 13 residues. V gave up 4 bases and J gave up 10 bases, with 13 bases separating them. The germline gives CDR1 SEHNR, CDR2 FQNEAQ (reference sequence).

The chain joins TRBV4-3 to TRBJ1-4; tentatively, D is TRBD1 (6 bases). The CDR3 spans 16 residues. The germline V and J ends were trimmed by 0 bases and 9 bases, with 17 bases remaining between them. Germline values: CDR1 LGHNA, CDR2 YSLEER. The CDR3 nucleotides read TGCGCCAGCAGCCAAGATAGGCTTAACAGGGCGCAAAAACTGTTTTTT. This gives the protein CASSQDRLNRAQKLFF.

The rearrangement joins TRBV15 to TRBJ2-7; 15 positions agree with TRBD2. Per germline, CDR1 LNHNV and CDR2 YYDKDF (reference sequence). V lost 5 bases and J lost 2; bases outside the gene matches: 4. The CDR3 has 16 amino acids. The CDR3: CATSYGLAGGAYEQYF. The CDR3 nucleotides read TGTGCCACCAGCTATGGACTAGCGGGAGGGGCCTACGAGCAGTACTTC.

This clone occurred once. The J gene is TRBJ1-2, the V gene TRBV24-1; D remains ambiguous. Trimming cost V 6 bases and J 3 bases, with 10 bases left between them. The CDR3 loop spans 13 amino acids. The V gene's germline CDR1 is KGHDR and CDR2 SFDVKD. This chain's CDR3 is CATSWAGDYGYTF. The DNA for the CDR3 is TGTGCCACCAGTTGGGCAGGCGACTATGGCTACACCTTC.

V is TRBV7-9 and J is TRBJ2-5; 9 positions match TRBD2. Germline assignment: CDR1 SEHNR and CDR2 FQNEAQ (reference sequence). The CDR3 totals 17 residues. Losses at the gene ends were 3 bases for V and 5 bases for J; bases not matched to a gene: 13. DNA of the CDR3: TGTGCCAGCAGCTTCCCCGGAATGGCGGGAGGGCGCGAGACCCAGTACTTC. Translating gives CASSFPGMAGGRETQYF.

The CDR3 loop is CASSLYMGTSGKTDTQYF. CDR3 DNA sequence: TGTGCCAGCAGTTTATATATGGGGACTAGCGGGAAAACAGATACGCAGTATTTT. The chain couples TRBV27 to TRBJ2-3, with 13 bases lining up with TRBD2. The CDR3 extends over 18 amino acids. Losses at the gene ends were 1 base for V and 3 bases for J; bases not matched to a gene: 7. CDR1 and CDR2 from the germline V gene are MNHEY and SMNVEV (reference sequence).

The CDR3 DNA sequence: TGTGCCAGCAGCTTAGCTCCGAACACTGAAGCTTTCTTT. Protein: CASSLAPNTEAFF. The chain recombines TRBV11-3 with TRBJ1-1; D gene uncertain. Germline lookup yields CDR1 SGHNT and CDR2 YENEEA. V lost 1 base, J lost 1 base, and 4 bases lay in between. The CDR3 is 13 amino acids.

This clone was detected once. The CDR3 DNA reads TGCAGCGGCGGAGGGGCGGCTCTGAACACTGAAGCTTTCTTT. As protein: CSGGGAALNTEAFF. The V gene is TRBV29-1, the J gene TRBJ1-1; possibly TRBD1 for D (5 bases). Germline values: CDR1 SQVTM, CDR2 ANQGSEA. This CDR3 is 14 amino acids long. The germline V and J ends were trimmed by 7 bases and 0 bases, with 15 bases remaining between them.

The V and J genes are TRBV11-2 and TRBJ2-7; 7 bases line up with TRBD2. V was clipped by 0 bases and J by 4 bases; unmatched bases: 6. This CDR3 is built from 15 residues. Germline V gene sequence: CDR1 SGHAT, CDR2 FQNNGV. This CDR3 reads CASSLDRTSTYEQYF. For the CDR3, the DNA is TGTGCCAGCAGCTTAGACAGGACTAGTACTTACGAGCAGTACTTC.

Written as DNA, the CDR3 is TGTGCCAGCAGCTGGGGACAGGCCTCTACAGCTTTCTTT. Its protein is CASSWGQASTAFF. The chain joins TRBV7-9 to TRBJ1-1, with 8 bases that match TRBD1. Looked up from germline, CDR1 is SEHNR and CDR2 is FQNEAQ (reference sequence). There are 13 residues in the CDR3. J gave up 10 bases and V 4 bases, and 8 bases lay outside the gene matches.

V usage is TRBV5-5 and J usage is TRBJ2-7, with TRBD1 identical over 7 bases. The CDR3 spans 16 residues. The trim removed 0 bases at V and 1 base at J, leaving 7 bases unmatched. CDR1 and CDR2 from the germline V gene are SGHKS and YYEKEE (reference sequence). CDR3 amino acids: CASSLGGTDLSYEQYF. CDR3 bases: TGTGCCAGCAGCTTGGGGGGGACAGACCTATCCTACGAGCAGTACTTC.

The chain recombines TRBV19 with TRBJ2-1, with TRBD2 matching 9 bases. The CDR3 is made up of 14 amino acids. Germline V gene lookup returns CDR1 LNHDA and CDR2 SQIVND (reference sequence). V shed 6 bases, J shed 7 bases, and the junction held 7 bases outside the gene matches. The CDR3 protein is CASRLAGDRNEQFF. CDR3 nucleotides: TGTGCCAGTAGATTAGCGGGAGATAGAAATGAGCAGTTCTTC.